Each of the 3 T cell receptor beta chains below was sequenced from the same sample in a study of blood T cell repertoires in COVID-19. TCRdb keeps only in-frame clones here, not all; method: immunoSEQ multiplex PCR. The table shows roughly 80,000 clones, with 84% occurring only once. The sequencing input was peripheral blood. The origin of the receptors is a man aged 45-60 years with acute or convalescent COVID-19.

The chain carries TRBV18 and TRBJ1-4; D is unresolved. Trimming removed 4 bases from V and 5 bases from J, with 8 bases in between. Germline assignment: CDR1 KGHSH and CDR2 LQKENI. The CDR3 totals 13 residues. The CDR3: CASSLGVNEKLFF. As DNA, the CDR3 is TGTGCCAGCTCACTCGGAGTGAATGAAAAACTGTTTTTT.

This clone was seen a single time. The V and J genes are TRBV30 and TRBJ2-1; 13 positions agree with TRBD2. V was pared by 0 bases and J by 3 bases, with 5 bases of the junction left unmatched. The CDR3 loop spans 17 amino acids. CDR1 is GTSNPN, CDR2 SVGIG, per germline (reference sequence). The CDR3, as DNA: TGTGCCTGGAGTGTACCCCGGACTAGCGGGGGCTACAATGAGCAGTTCTTC. Translation gives CAWSVPRTSGGYNEQFF.

The chain uses TRBV7-2 and TRBJ1-1, with 7 bases matching TRBD1. The CDR3 sequence is 13 residues long. J gave up 11 bases and V 3 bases, and 9 bases lay outside the gene matches. The germline V gene encodes CDR1 SGHTA and CDR2 FQGNSA. CDR3 nucleotides: TGTGCCAGCAGCTTCGGGACAGTGGAAAGGGCTTTCTTT. Translating gives CASSFGTVERAFF.